The clone carrying this T cell receptor beta chain was seen many times. These data originate in a study of T cells in Graves' hyperthyroidism and ophthalmopathy. TCR beta CDR3 regions were amplified from RNA. During a first-round RT-PCR of the TCR CDR3, the HTBI primer set was used. TCRdb called the multiplex PCR reads again in MiXCR, with one record for every CDR3 protein. The sample lists some 300,000 distinct CDR3 sequences; 16% were seen once. Stable Graves' hyperthyroidism meant no ophthalmopathy progression within 18 months. Researchers barred patients who had uncontrolled infection, other autoimmune disease, pregnancy or lactation. The receptor was isolated from a man aged 25-45 years with Graves' hyperthyroidism. Sequenced input: blood.

The CDR3 sequence: CATTPGLHGHEQFF. The CDR3 DNA reads TGTGCCACTACACCGGGACTACATGGCCATGAGCAGTTCTTC. The chain carries TRBV27 and TRBJ2-1; TRBD2 agrees at 7 bases. The CDR3 sequence is 14 residues long. Trimming took 10 bases from V and 8 from J; bases not matched to a gene: 14. In germline, CDR1 is MNHEY, CDR2 SMNVEV (reference sequence).